Sequencing of this TCR beta chain was carried out in a study of cytomegalovirus exposure and HLA in healthy donors. Study-wide context: From some 190 million T cells, an earlier analysis saw 90 million to 130 million unique TCR beta sequences. A preliminary data release comprised around 90 million unique TCRs obtained from HLA-typed donors. General study points: A later analysis linked some 17,000 TCR beta sequences to HLA alleles at 0.05 false discovery rate.

Donors showed nominal health when sampled, although they likely had unrecorded immune exposures. For this clone: Its specificity is not known.

Vbeta (60) and Jbeta (13) primers were used in the PCR. Clones were sequenced by immunoSEQ multiplex PCR, and TCRdb holds only the in-frame ones, with some missing. The sample contains over 55,000 clones, roughly 78% of which appear only once. Trimming took 6 bases from V and 6 from J; bases not matched to a gene: 7. Germline V lookup: CDR1 LNHDA, CDR2 SQIVND (reference sequence). This CDR3 has 14 amino acids. What was sequenced was PBMCs. The sequence was collected from a woman aged 30 to 39 in good health and CMV-seronegative. The chain employs TRBV19 and TRBJ2-2; 7 bases fit TRBD1. CDR3 protein: CASSSQGPPGELFF. Written as DNA, the CDR3 is TGTGCCAGTAGCTCACAGGGGCCCCCCGGGGAGCTGTTTTTT.